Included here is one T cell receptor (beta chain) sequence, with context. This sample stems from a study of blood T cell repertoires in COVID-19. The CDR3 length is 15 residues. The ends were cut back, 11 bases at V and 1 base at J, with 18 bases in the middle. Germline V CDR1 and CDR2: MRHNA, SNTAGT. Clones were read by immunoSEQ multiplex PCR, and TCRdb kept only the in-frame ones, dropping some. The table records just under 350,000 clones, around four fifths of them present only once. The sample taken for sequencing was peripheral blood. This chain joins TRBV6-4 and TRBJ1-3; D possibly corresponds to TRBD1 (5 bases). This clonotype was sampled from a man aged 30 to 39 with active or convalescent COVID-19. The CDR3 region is CAVGEVVRSGNTIYF. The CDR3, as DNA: TGTGCCGTGGGGGAGGTGGTGCGATCTGGAAACACCATATATTTT.